This TCR beta chain was sequenced during a study of cytomegalovirus exposure and HLA in healthy donors. The PCR had 60 Vbeta and 13 Jbeta primers. Profiled with immunoSEQ multiplex PCR; TCRdb holds only in-frame clones, not every one. Among around 150,000 clones listed, over 75% were seen once. A single count supports this clone. The CDR3 is 14 residues long. The junction had 3 bases not matched to a gene; V was cut back by 3 bases and J by 6 bases. Germline CDR1 and CDR2: SNHLY and FYNNEI. The receptor was derived from a woman aged 45-60 years in good health and CMV-seropositive. J is TRBJ2-4 and V is TRBV2; 9 bases are a match to TRBD2. Sample: PBMCs. The CDR3 nucleotides read TGTGCCAGCAGTGAGGCGGGAGGGGGAAACATTCAGTACTTC. It translates to CASSEAGGGNIQYF.